These 29 T cell receptor beta chains share one sample of origin, sequenced in a study of T cell repertoires in cytomegalovirus infection. TCRdb ran MiXCR on the reads and lists one entry per CDR3 protein. The table lists some 100,000 distinct CDR3 sequences, more than 20% of them singletons. Specimen: CD8+ T cells from PBMCs. The receptor set was obtained from a human donor in good health (CMV status not recorded). Some clones in this sample may be carry-over from other donors' samples.

This chain joins TRBV6-2 or TRBV6-3 and TRBJ2-3; weak D call: TRBD2 (5 bases). Germline CDR1 MNHEY, CDR2 SVGEGT. V lost 5 bases and J lost 3, with 18 bases in between. The CDR3 contains 16 residues. CDR3 region: CASSVLAPSGTDTQYF. The CDR3 DNA reads TGTGCCAGCAGTGTCCTAGCCCCAAGTGGGACAGATACGCAGTATTTT.

This clonotype has more than one count but fewer than ten. J is TRBJ2-1 and V is TRBV6-1; 11 bases are a match to TRBD2. The germline V gene encodes CDR1 MNHNS and CDR2 SASEGT. The CDR3 is 13 residues long. With 7 bases clipped from V and 10 bases from J, the junction kept 6 bases outside the gene matches. CDR3 protein: CASKQLAGEEQFF. CDR3 sequence (DNA): TGTGCCAGCAAGCAACTAGCGGGAGAAGAGCAGTTCTTC.

This clonotype showed up just a few times. This chain connects TRBV20-1 to TRBJ1-1; unclear D gene. The length of the CDR3 is 12 residues. The V gene's germline CDR1 is DFQATT and CDR2 SNEGSKA (reference sequence). V lost 1 base and J lost 4, with 7 bases in between. Here the CDR3 DNA reads TGCAGTGCTAGAGCATCGGGCACTGAAGCTTTCTTT. Encoded protein: CSARASGTEAFF.

The V gene is TRBV2, the J gene TRBJ2-1, with 9 bases matching TRBD1. Trimming removed 8 bases from V and 9 bases from J; junction bases left unmatched: 5. CDR1 is SNHLY and CDR2 is FYNNEI in the germline V gene. The CDR3 contains 12 residues. The CDR3: CASQTGGIEQFF. The CDR3 nucleotides are TGTGCCAGCCAGACAGGGGGTATTGAGCAGTTCTTC.

This clonotype was counted between two and nine times. V gene TRBV6-2 or TRBV6-3 combines with J gene TRBJ2-1; TRBD2 might be the D (6 bases). V was pared by 5 bases and J by 10 bases, with 15 bases between. CDR1 and CDR2 (germline): MNHEY, SVGEGT. CDR3 length: 13 amino acids. The CDR3 sequence is CASSPGSGVEQFF. DNA of the CDR3: TGTGCCAGCAGTCCTGGCTCGGGGGTCGAGCAGTTCTTC.

In DNA form, the CDR3 reads TGTGCCAGCAGTTCGACCTACCGGACAGCTTATAATTCACCCCTCCACTTT. It encodes CASSSTYRTAYNSPLHF. The chain joins TRBV27 to TRBJ1-6, with D possibly being TRBD1 (6 bases). Per germline, CDR1 MNHEY and CDR2 SMNVEV (reference sequence). The CDR3 totals 17 residues. The V and J ends lost 4 bases and 4 bases respectively, with 17 bases between them.

The rearrangement links TRBV30 to TRBJ2-1; 10 bases are a match to TRBD1. Germline V gene lookup returns CDR1 GTSNPN and CDR2 SVGIG (reference sequence). CDR3 length: 16 amino acids. With V trimmed by 3 bases and J by 7 bases, 12 bases remained unmatched. The CDR3 DNA follows: TGTGCCTGGAGCGGAGAAGGGACAGGGGTAGCGAATGAGCAGTTCTTC. Protein product: CAWSGEGTGVANEQFF.

The chain recombines TRBV20-1 with TRBJ2-7, with 9 bases matching TRBD1. Germline V gene lookup returns CDR1 DFQATT and CDR2 SNEGSKA (reference sequence). CDR3 size: 14 residues. Trimming took 1 base from V and 7 from J; bases not matched to a gene: 8. CDR3 protein: CSARGAGQGREQYF. Here the CDR3 DNA reads TGCAGTGCTAGAGGGGCAGGACAGGGGAGGGAGCAGTACTTC.

The rearrangement links TRBV27 to TRBJ1-2; D is ambiguous. Germline assignment: CDR1 MNHEY and CDR2 SMNVEV (reference sequence). The CDR3 consists of 12 residues. Trimming shortened V by 6 bases and J by 4 bases, and 9 bases separated the two germline ends. This CDR3 is CASRVGSYGYTF. CDR3 coding DNA: TGTGCCAGCAGGGTAGGCAGCTATGGCTACACCTTC.

Only a few counts were recorded for this clonotype. The chain links TRBV4-3 to TRBJ2-3; 9 positions agree with TRBD2. V lost 0 bases and J lost 6; bases outside the gene matches: 10. Germline V gene data show CDR1 as LGHNA and CDR2 as YSLEER. The CDR3 is made up of 17 amino acids. The CDR3 bases are TGCGCCAGCAGCCAAGATCTGCGGGGGGGCCCTGGGGATACGCAGTATTTT. The encoded protein is CASSQDLRGGPGDTQYF.

This clonotype occurred a few times. Here the CDR3 DNA reads TGTGCCAGCAGCTTGGACGGGGCGTTGGAGACCCAGTACTTC. This codes for CASSLDGALETQYF. The chain joins TRBV5-4 to TRBJ2-5; D is possibly TRBD1 or TRBD2 (5 bases each). Germline-derived CDR1 and CDR2 are SGHNT and YYREEE (reference sequence). Between the trimmed V and J ends, which lost 0 bases and 5 bases, there was a span of 11 bases. The CDR3 runs 14 residues.

The chain has TRBV4-3 and TRBJ2-7; D is perhaps TRBD1 (5 bases). The germline V and J ends were trimmed by 0 bases and 3 bases, with 9 bases remaining between them. This CDR3 has 14 residues. CDR1 is LGHNA, CDR2 YSLEER, per germline. CDR3 protein: CASSQDRTSYEQYF. CDR3 DNA: TGCGCCAGCAGCCAAGATAGGACAAGCTACGAGCAGTACTTC.

This clonotype was seen many times. V is TRBV12-3 or TRBV12-4 and J is TRBJ2-7, with a weak D call TRBD2 (6 bases). V shed 6 bases and J shed 6 bases, with 12 bases lying between them. This CDR3 region has 12 residues. CDR3 protein: CASSFGGVEQYF. CDR3 bases: TGTGCCAGCAGCTTCGGAGGGGTCGAGCAGTACTTC.

A remark on this clonotype: The junction departs from the called germline gene at one end, perhaps through a read error. The rearrangement joins TRBV20-1 to TRBJ2-7; 10 nucleotides match TRBD2. This CDR3 has 14 amino acids. CDR1 is DFQATT and CDR2 is SNEGSKA in the germline V gene (reference sequence). The CDR3 nucleotides are TGCAGTGCCAGAGAGTGGACTAGCGGCTACGAGCAGTACTTC. This codes for CSAREWTSGYEQYF.

The table lists this clonotype with a few counts. The J gene is TRBJ2-1, the V gene TRBV2; 12 nucleotides agree with TRBD2. Germline V gene lookup returns CDR1 SNHLY and CDR2 FYNNEI. CDR3 length: 16 amino acids. V gave up 6 bases and J gave up 10 bases; unmatched junction bases: 13. The CDR3 loop is CASSEMASGGAREQFF. The CDR3 nucleotides read TGTGCCAGCAGCGAAATGGCTAGCGGGGGGGCAAGAGAGCAGTTCTTC.

This chain joins TRBV12-3 or TRBV12-4 and TRBJ1-4; D gene unclear. This CDR3 region has 14 residues. Trimming took 5 bases from V and 2 from J, leaving 9 bases between them. The CDR3 DNA reads TGTGCCAGCAGTGCCCGGGCGACTAATGAAAAACTGTTTTTT. Translated, it gives CASSARATNEKLFF.

J is TRBJ1-5 and V is TRBV12-3 or TRBV12-4, with 7 positions matching TRBD1. V trimming: 5 bases; J trimming: 6 bases; junction bases outside the gene matches: 7. This CDR3 is 14 amino acids long. The CDR3 sequence: CASSLRQGSQPQHF. The CDR3 nucleotides read TGTGCCAGCAGTCTCAGACAGGGAAGTCAGCCCCAGCATTTT.

Ten or more counts support this clonotype. The chain is built from TRBV29-1 and TRBJ1-2, with 7 positions matching TRBD1. The V and J ends lost 6 bases and 3 bases, in that order; junction bases with no gene match: 1. CDR3 length equals 11 residues. Per germline, CDR1 SQVTM and CDR2 ANQGSEA. CDR3 in amino acids: CSVTGDYGYTF. The CDR3 nucleotides read TGCAGCGTCACAGGGGACTATGGCTACACCTTC. The variable domain in full, completed from reference TRBV29-1 and TRBJ1-2, reads SAVISQKPSRDICQRGTSLTIQCQVDSQVTMMFWYRQQPGQSLTLIATANQGSEATYESGFVIDKFPISRPNLTFSTLTVSNMSPEDSSIYLCSVTGDYGYTFGSGTRLTVV.

This clonotype was seen a handful of times. The chain has TRBV11-2 and TRBJ2-7; TRBD2 agrees at 7 bases. Germline lookup yields CDR1 SGHAT and CDR2 FQNNGV. V was clipped by 0 bases and J by 1 base; unmatched bases: 9. The length of the CDR3 is 17 residues. The CDR3 reads CASSLDLGGLRSYEQYF. Here the CDR3 DNA reads TGTGCCAGCAGCTTAGATCTGGGAGGGCTGAGATCCTACGAGCAGTACTTC.

As regards this clonotype: A much larger clone differs by one base, so this may be a read error. The chain couples TRBV12-5 to TRBJ1-6; D perhaps matches TRBD1 (5 bases). CDR3 length equals 15 residues. Germline values: CDR1 LGHNT, CDR2 FRNRAP. The CDR3 nucleotides read TGTGCTAGTGGTCCAGACAGAATCTATAATTTACCCCTCCACTTT. Amino acid sequence: CASGPDRIYNLPLHF.

This clonotype was picked up many times. This sequence joins TRBV6-2 or TRBV6-3 and TRBJ2-7, with D perhaps matching TRBD2 (5 bases). Trimming took off 8 bases at V and 3 bases at J, with 20 bases between the two ends. Germline CDR1 reads MNHEY; CDR2 reads SVGEGT. CDR3 length equals 15 residues. The CDR3 sequence: CASGWTPNRHYEQYF. The CDR3 nucleotides are TGTGCCAGCGGCTGGACTCCTAACCGCCACTACGAGCAGTACTTC.

The rearrangement uses TRBV16 and TRBJ1-1, with D hard to call. V lost 4 bases and J 6 bases, leaving 9 bases between the germline ends. Germline assignment: CDR1 KGHSY and CDR2 FQNENV. The CDR3 length is 12 residues. DNA for the CDR3: TGTGCCAGCAGCCTCCTCGGGGCTGAAGCTTTCTTT. It yields the protein CASSLLGAEAFF.

This clonotype has only a few counts. The V gene is TRBV14, the J gene TRBJ2-7; D is undetermined. This CDR3 comprises 13 residues. The V end was cut by 1 base, the J end by 7 bases, with 11 bases between. Per the germline V gene, CDR1 is SGHDN and CDR2 is FVKESK. CDR3 nucleotide sequence: TGTGCCAGCAGCCAAGGAGGACCGTTGGAGCAGTACTTC. It yields the protein CASSQGGPLEQYF.

The genes are TRBV27 and TRBJ1-1; 8 bases match TRBD1. Looked up from germline, CDR1 is MNHEY and CDR2 is SMNVEV (reference sequence). The CDR3 covers 17 residues. The V and J ends lost 2 bases and 0 bases, in that order; junction bases with no gene match: 8. CDR3 region: CASSLLGTGKVNTEAFF. CDR3 DNA: TGTGCCAGCAGTTTACTCGGGACAGGTAAAGTGAACACTGAAGCTTTCTTT.

This clonotype appeared many times. The chain couples TRBV7-9 to TRBJ2-7; 9 nucleotides match TRBD1. The V segment lost 3 bases and the J segment 6 bases; nucleotides outside the gene matches: 3. The length of the CDR3 is 13 residues. Germline CDR1 is SEHNR and CDR2 is FQNEAQ (reference sequence). CDR3 region: CASSFGQGPEQYF. CDR3 bases: TGTGCCAGCAGCTTTGGACAGGGGCCCGAGCAGTACTTC.

The sample holds many counts of this clonotype. The CDR3 here is CASSLGGGPEQYF. In DNA, the CDR3 is TGTGCCAGCAGCTTAGGCGGGGGGCCCGAGCAGTACTTC. V gene TRBV7-2 combines with J gene TRBJ2-7, with 8 bases that match TRBD2. This CDR3 is built from 13 residues. The V segment lost 1 base and the J segment 6 bases; nucleotides outside the gene matches: 2. The germline V gene has CDR1 SGHTA and CDR2 FQGNSA. The whole variable domain, filled in from reference TRBV7-2 and TRBJ2-7, reads GAGVSQSPSNKVTEKGKDVELRCDPISGHTALYWYRQSLGQGLEFLIYFQGNSAPDKSGLPSDRFSAERTGGSVSTLTIQRTQQEDSAVYLCASSLGGGPEQYFGPGTRLTVT.

The genes are TRBV7-9 and TRBJ2-7, with D unresolved. The CDR3 loop spans 13 amino acids. Trimming removed 4 bases from V and 7 bases from J, with 14 bases in between. Looked up from germline, CDR1 is SEHNR and CDR2 is FQNEAQ (reference sequence). As DNA, the CDR3 is TGTGCCAGCAGCTCCCCAACTTTGAGAGAGCAGTACTTC. Translating gives CASSSPTLREQYF. Full variable domain (rest looked up from reference TRBV7-9 and TRBJ2-7): DTGVSQNPRHKITKRGQNVTFRCDPISEHNRLYWYRQTLGQGPEFLTYFQNEAQLEKSRLLSDRFSAERPKGSFSTLEIQRTEQGDSAMYLCASSSPTLREQYFGPGTRLTVT.

This chain connects TRBV27 to TRBJ1-1; unclear D gene. Per the germline V gene, CDR1 is MNHEY and CDR2 is SMNVEV (reference sequence). The length of the CDR3 is 15 residues. V was pared by 3 bases and J by 0 bases, with 11 bases between. The CDR3 reads CASSFLEYMNTEAFF. The CDR3 DNA follows: TGTGCCAGCAGTTTTCTGGAATACATGAACACTGAAGCTTTCTTT.

The chain employs TRBV4-1 and TRBJ2-7, with D unresolved. CDR1 is MGHRA, CDR2 YSYEKL, per germline. The CDR3 runs 13 residues. Between the trimmed V and J ends, which lost 0 bases and 3 bases, there was a span of 6 bases. This CDR3 is CASSQEGLYEQYF. Here the CDR3 DNA reads TGCGCCAGCAGCCAAGAAGGGCTCTACGAGCAGTACTTC.